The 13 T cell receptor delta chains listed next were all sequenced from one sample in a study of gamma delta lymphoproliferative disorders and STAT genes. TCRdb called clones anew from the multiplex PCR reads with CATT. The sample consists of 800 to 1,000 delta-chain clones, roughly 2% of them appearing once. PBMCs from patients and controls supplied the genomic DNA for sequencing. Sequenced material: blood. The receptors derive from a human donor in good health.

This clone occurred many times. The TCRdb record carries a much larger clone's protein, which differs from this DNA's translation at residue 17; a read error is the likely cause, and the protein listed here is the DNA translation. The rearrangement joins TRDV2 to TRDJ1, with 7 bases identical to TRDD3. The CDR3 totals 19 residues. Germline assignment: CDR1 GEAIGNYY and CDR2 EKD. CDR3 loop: CACDTVRVGGLFDTDKPIF. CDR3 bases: TGTGCCTGTGACACCGTCCGAGTTGGGGGACTTTTTGACACCGATAAACCCATCTTT.

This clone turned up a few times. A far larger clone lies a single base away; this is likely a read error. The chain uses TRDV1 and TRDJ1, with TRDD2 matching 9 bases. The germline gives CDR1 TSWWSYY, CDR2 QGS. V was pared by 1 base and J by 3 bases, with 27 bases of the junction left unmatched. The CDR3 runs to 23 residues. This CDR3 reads CALGEPASAFLQWEILGADKLIF. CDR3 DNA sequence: TGTGCTCTTGGGGAACCCGCCTCGGCCTTCCTACAATGGGAGATACTTGGCGCCGATAAACTCATCTTT.

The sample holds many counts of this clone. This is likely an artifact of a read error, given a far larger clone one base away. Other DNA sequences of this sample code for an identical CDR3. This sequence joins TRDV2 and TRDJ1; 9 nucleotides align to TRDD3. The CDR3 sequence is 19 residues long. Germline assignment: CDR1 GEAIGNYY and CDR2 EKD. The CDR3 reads CACDTVIPSTGGGTDKLIF. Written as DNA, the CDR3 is TGTGCCTGTGACACGGTTATTCCGTCTACTGGGGGAGGCACCGATAAACTCATTTTT.

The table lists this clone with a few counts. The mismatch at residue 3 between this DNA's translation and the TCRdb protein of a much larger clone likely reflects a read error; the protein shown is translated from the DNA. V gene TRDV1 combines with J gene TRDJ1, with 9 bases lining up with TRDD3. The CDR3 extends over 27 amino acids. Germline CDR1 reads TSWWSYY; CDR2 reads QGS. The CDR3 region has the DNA TGTGCTCCTGGGGACCCGGGACTTCCTCCCAGAATCCTAATTACTGGGGGACTCAAAGGGGGCACCGATAAACTCATCTTT. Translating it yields CAPGDPGLPPRILITGGLKGGTDKLIF.

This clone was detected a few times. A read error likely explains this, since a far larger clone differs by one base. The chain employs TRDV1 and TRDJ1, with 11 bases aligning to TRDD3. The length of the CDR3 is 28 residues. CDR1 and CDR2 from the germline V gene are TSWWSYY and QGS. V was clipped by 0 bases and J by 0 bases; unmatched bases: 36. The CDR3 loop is CALGELGGPNSWPTITWGIRPNTDKLIF. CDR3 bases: TGTGCTCTTGGGGAACTAGGGGGACCCAATTCATGGCCTACAATAACTTGGGGGATACGCCCTAACACCGATAAACTCATCTTT.

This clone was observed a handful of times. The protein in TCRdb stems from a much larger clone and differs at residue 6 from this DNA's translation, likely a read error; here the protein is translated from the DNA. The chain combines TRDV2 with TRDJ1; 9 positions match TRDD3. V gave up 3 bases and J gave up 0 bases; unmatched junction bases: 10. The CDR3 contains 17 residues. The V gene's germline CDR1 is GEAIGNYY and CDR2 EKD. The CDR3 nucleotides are TGTGCCTGTGACGGGATGGTACTGGGGGAATACACCGATAAACTCATCTTT. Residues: CACDGMVLGEYTDKLIF.

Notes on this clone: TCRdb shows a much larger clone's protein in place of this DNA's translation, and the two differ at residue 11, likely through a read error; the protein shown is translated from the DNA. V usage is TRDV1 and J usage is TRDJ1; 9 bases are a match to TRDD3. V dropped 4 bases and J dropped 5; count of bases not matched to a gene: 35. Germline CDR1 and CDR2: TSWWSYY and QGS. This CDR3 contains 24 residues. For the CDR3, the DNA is TGTGCTCTTGGGGCCCTCAGGCCTTCTTCACGACGATACTGGGGGAGAGTTGGACGAGATAAACTCATCTTT. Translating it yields CALGALRPSSRRYWGRVGRDKLIF.

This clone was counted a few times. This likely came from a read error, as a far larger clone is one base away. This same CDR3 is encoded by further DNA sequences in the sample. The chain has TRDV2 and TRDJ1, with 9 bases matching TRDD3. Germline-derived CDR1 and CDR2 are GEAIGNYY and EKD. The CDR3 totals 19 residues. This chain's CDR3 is CACDTVIPSTGGGTDKLIF. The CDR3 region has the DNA TGTGCCTGTGACACGGTTATTCCGTCTACTGGGGGAGGCACCGATAAACTTATCTTT.

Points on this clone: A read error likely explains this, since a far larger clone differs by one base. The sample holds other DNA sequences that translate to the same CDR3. This CDR3 is CALGEPASAFLQWGILGADKLIF. CDR3 DNA: TGTGCCCTTGGGGAACCCGCCTCGGCCTTCCTACAATGGGGGATACTTGGCGCCGATAAACTCATCTTT. The J gene was reported as TRDJ1; the V gene went uncalled; the tabulated D call, TRDD3, remains unverified against the DNA. This CDR3 region has 23 residues.

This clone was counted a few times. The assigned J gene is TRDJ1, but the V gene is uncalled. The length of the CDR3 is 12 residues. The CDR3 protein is CASLFYSYKLIF. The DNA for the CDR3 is TGTGCCTCCCTCTTCTACTCCTATAAACTCATCTTT.

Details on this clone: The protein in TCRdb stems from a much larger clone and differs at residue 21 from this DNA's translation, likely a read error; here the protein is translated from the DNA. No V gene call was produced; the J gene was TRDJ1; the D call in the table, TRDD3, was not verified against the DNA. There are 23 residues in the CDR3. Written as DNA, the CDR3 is TGTGCTCTTGGGGAACCCGCCTCGGCCTTCCTACAATGGGGGATACTTGGCGCCGATAAACCCATCTTT. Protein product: CALGEPASAFLQWGILGADKPIF.

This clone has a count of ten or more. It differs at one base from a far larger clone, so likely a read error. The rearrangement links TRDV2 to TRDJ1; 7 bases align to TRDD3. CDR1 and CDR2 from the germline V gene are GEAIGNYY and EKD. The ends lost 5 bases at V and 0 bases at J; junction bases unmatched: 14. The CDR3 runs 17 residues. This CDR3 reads CACGRLTGAQYTDKLIF. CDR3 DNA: TGTGCCTGTGGCCGCCTTACTGGGGCTCAGTACACCGATAAACTCATCTTT.

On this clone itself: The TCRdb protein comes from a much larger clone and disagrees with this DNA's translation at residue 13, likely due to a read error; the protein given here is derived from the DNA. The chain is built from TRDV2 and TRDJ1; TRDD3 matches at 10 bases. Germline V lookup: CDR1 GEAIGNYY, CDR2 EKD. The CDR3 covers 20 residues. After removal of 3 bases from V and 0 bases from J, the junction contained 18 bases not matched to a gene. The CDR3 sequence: CACDLVRGDTNGEDTDKLIF. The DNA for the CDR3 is TGTGCCTGTGACCTAGTACGGGGGGATACGAATGGGGAAGACACCGATAAACTCATCTTT.